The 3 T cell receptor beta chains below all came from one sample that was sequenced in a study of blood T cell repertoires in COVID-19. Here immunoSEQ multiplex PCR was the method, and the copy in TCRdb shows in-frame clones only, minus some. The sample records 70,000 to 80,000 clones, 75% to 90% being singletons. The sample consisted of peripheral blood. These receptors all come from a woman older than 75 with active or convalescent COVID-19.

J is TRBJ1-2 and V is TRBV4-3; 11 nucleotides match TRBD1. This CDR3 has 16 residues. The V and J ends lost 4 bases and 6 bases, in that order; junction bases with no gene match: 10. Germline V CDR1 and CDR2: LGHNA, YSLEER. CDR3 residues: CASSRYEDRGHNGYTF. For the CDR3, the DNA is TGCGCCAGCAGCCGTTACGAGGACAGGGGGCATAATGGCTACACCTTC.

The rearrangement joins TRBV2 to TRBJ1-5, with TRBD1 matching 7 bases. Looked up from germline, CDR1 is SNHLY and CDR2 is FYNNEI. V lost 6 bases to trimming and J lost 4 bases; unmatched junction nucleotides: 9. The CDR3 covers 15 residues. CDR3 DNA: TGTGCCAGCAGAGAACTCAGGGGGTTGAATCAGCCCCAGCATTTT. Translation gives CASRELRGLNQPQHF.

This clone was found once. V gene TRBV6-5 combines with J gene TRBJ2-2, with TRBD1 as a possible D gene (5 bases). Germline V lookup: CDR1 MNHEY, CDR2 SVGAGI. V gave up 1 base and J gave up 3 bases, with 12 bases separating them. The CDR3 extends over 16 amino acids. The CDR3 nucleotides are TGTGCCAGCAGTTACTGGCAGGGAAGAGACACCGGGGAGCTGTTTTTT. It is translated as CASSYWQGRDTGELFF.